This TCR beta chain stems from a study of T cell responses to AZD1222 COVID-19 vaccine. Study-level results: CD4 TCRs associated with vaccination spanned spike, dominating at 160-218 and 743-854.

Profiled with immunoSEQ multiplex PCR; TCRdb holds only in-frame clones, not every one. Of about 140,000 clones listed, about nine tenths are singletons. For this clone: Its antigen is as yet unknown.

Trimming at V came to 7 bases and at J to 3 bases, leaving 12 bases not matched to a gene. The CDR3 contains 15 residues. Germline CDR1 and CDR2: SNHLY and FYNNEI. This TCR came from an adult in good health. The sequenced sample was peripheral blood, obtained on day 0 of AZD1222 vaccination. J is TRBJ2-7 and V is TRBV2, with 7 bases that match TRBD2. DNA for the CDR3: TGTGCCAGCACTATTGGGGGAGGGGAGGGCTACGAGCAGTACTTC. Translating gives CASTIGGGEGYEQYF.